This record covers a single T cell receptor beta chain. The antigen remains unidentified. This sample is part of a study of cytomegalovirus exposure and HLA in healthy donors. The study, taken as a whole, reports: There were a few CMV-associated chains whose specificity for CMV antigens was confirmed in vitro.

V was clipped by 4 bases and J by 0 bases, with 9 bases between them. The germline CDR1 and CDR2 sequences are LNHDA and SQIVND (reference sequence). This CDR3 spans 15 amino acids. The PCR employed 60 Vbeta primers together with 13 Jbeta primers. Measured with immunoSEQ multiplex PCR; TCRdb has only the in-frame clones, and not every one. The sample includes over 100,000 clones, less than 90% seen only once; the top ten take more than 1.5%. The TCR sequence derives from a man aged 40-50 years in good health and CMV-seronegative. Sequencing input: PBMCs. V gene TRBV19 combines with J gene TRBJ2-2, with D perhaps TRBD2 (5 bases). CDR3 protein: CASSSDYSNTGELFF. The CDR3 DNA follows: TGTGCCAGTAGTAGCGACTACTCGAACACCGGGGAGCTGTTTTTT. Full variable domain (remainder filled in from reference TRBV19 and TRBJ2-2): DGGITQSPKYLFRKEGQNVTLSCEQNLNHDAMYWYRQDPGQGLRLIYYSQIVNDFQKGDIAEGYSVSREKKESFPLTVTSAQKNPTAFYLCASSSDYSNTGELFFGEGSRLTVL.